This is a list of T cell receptor beta chains from one sample in a study of identical twins. MiXCR was run by TCRdb on the 5' RACE reads, yielding one entry per CDR3 protein. Of some 500,000 distinct CDR3 sequences listed, around a tenth are singletons. The data were also submitted as part of a second study, on yellow fever vaccine responses in identical twins.

The sample consisted of PBMCs. These receptors all stem from a woman younger than 30 in good health. Both conserved end residues are part of each CDR3. The D gene is left open where the match is weak. A row's size may be missing; if present it is once, few, many or a size class.

CDR3: CSAPWGSNEKLFF
DNA: TGCAGTGCTCCGTGGGGCTCGAATGAAAAACTGTTTTTT
J: TRBJ1-4
size: many
D: NA
V: TRBV20-1

CDR3: CASSLGPDLTVYEQYF
DNA: TGTGCCAGCAGCTTGGGTCCGGACCTGACCGTCTACGAGCAGTACTTC
J: TRBJ2-7
size: NA
D: NA
V: TRBV7-6

CDR3: CAITPGQGEQYF
DNA: TGTGCCATCACCCCGGGACAGGGGGAGCAGTACTTC
J: TRBJ2-7
size: few
D: TRBD1
V: TRBV10-3

CDR3: CSARDESLAKNIQYF
DNA: TGCAGTGCTAGAGATGAGAGTCTAGCCAAAAACATTCAGTACTTC
J: TRBJ2-4
size: NA
D: NA
V: TRBV20-1

CDR3: CASSLGQGVSEAFF
DNA: TGCGCCAGCAGCCTCGGACAGGGAGTCTCTGAAGCTTTCTTT
J: TRBJ1-1
size: many
D: TRBD1
V: TRBV5-1

CDR3: CASSFPGGTSTDTQYF
DNA: TGTGCCAGCAGTTTCCCCGGGGGCACTAGCACAGATACGCAGTATTTT
J: TRBJ2-3
size: many
D: NA
V: TRBV27

CDR3: CAGSLRGNYEQYF
DNA: TGTGCCGGCAGTTTACGAGGAAACTACGAGCAGTACTTC
J: TRBJ2-7
size: NA
D: NA
V: TRBV27

CDR3: CAWSVGNQPQHF
DNA: TGTGCCTGGAGTGTAGGAAATCAGCCCCAGCATTTT
J: TRBJ1-5
size: NA
D: NA
V: TRBV30

CDR3: CASSPTGQGVEQYF
DNA: TGTGCCAGCAGCCCAACCGGACAGGGTGTCGAGCAGTACTTC
J: TRBJ2-7
size: many
D: TRBD1
V: TRBV5-6

CDR3: CASGHSSGGGNSPLHF
DNA: TGTGCCAGCGGGCATTCGTCAGGTGGGGGGAATTCACCCCTCCACTTT
J: TRBJ1-6
size: many
D: NA
V: TRBV9

CDR3: CASSSGQGNPYEQYF
DNA: TGTGCCAGCAGTTCCGGACAGGGGAACCCCTACGAGCAGTACTTC
J: TRBJ2-7
size: many
D: TRBD1
V: TRBV12-3/TRBV12-4

CDR3: CASSLAQLTKNIQYF
DNA: TGTGCCAGCAGCTTAGCGCAACTTACCAAAAACATTCAGTACTTC
J: TRBJ2-4
size: many
D: NA
V: TRBV7-9

CDR3: CSASGGPGTSGPEPYNEQFF
DNA: TGCAGTGCTAGTGGGGGGCCCGGGACTAGCGGTCCGGAGCCTTACAATGAGCAGTTCTTC
J: TRBJ2-1
size: many
D: TRBD2
V: TRBV20-1

CDR3: CASSQDRRETQYF
DNA: TGCGCCAGCAGCCAAGATCGGCGGGAGACCCAGTACTTC
J: TRBJ2-5
size: many
D: NA
V: TRBV4-1

CDR3: CSASYSFYEQYF
DNA: TGCAGTGCTAGCTACAGCTTCTACGAGCAGTACTTC
J: TRBJ2-7
size: NA
D: NA
V: TRBV20-1

CDR3: CASGLFGAGYNEQFF
DNA: TGTGCTAGTGGCCTCTTTGGGGCGGGGTACAATGAGCAGTTCTTC
J: TRBJ2-1
size: NA
D: NA
V: TRBV12-5

CDR3: CASSRETATPLHF
DNA: TGTGCCAGCAGTCGGGAGACAGCTACACCCCTCCACTTT
J: TRBJ1-6
size: many
D: NA
V: TRBV27

CDR3: CSVDGGKTDTQYF
DNA: TGCAGCGTTGATGGCGGGAAAACAGATACGCAGTATTTT
J: TRBJ2-3
size: many
D: NA
V: TRBV29-1

CDR3: CASSLQANRGLTDTQYF
DNA: TGTGCCAGCAGCTTACAAGCCAACAGGGGCCTCACAGATACGCAGTATTTT
J: TRBJ2-3
size: few
D: TRBD1
V: TRBV6-5

CDR3: CASSGPVLAGVLTDTQYF
DNA: TGCGCCAGCAGCGGGCCCGTACTAGCGGGAGTATTGACAGATACGCAGTATTTT
J: TRBJ2-3
size: many
D: TRBD2
V: TRBV5-1

CDR3: CASSESPRTGELFF
DNA: TGTGCCAGCAGTGAATCCCCAAGGACCGGGGAGCTGTTTTTT
J: TRBJ2-2
size: once
D: NA
V: TRBV2

CDR3: CASSQDPGQGAYNEQFF
DNA: TGCGCCAGCAGCCAAGATCCGGGACAGGGGGCCTACAATGAGCAGTTCTTC
J: TRBJ2-1
size: many
D: TRBD1
V: TRBV4-3

CDR3: CATGASGAYEQYF
DNA: TGTGCCACCGGGGCGAGCGGGGCATACGAGCAGTACTTC
J: TRBJ2-7
size: few
D: TRBD2
V: TRBV15

CDR3: CSVEDLYRVGEQFF
DNA: TGCAGCGTTGAAGATCTTTACAGGGTCGGGGAGCAGTTCTTC
J: TRBJ2-1
size: many
D: NA
V: TRBV29-1

CDR3: CASSLAGTEKNIQYF
DNA: TGTGCCAGCAGTCTGGCCGGGACAGAGAAAAACATTCAGTACTTC
J: TRBJ2-4
size: few
D: TRBD1
V: TRBV12-3/TRBV12-4

CDR3: CASSLGTLGETQYF
DNA: TGTGCCAGCAGCCTAGGAACCCTAGGGGAGACCCAGTACTTC
J: TRBJ2-5
size: NA
D: NA
V: TRBV7-2

CDR3: CASSSWGGYEQYF
DNA: TGTGCCAGCAGCTCCTGGGGCGGCTACGAGCAGTACTTC
J: TRBJ2-7
size: NA
D: NA
V: TRBV7-2

CDR3: CASSLGTSYGYTF
DNA: TGCGCCAGCAGCTTGGGGACATCCTATGGCTACACCTTC
J: TRBJ1-2
size: many
D: NA
V: TRBV5-1

CDR3: CASSDPNRGTEAFF
DNA: TGTGCCAGCAGTGATCCTAACAGGGGCACTGAAGCTTTCTTT
J: TRBJ1-1
size: NA
D: TRBD1
V: TRBV2

CDR3: CSARANVQETQYF
DNA: TGCAGTGCTAGGGCTAACGTCCAAGAGACCCAGTACTTC
J: TRBJ2-5
size: NA
D: NA
V: TRBV20-1

CDR3: CASSFRVRDYSDTQYF
DNA: TGTGCCAGCAGCTTTAGAGTCCGGGACTACTCAGATACGCAGTATTTT
J: TRBJ2-3
size: NA
D: TRBD2
V: TRBV7-9

CDR3: CASSYLQDEQFF
DNA: TGTGCCAGCAGTTACTTACAGGATGAGCAGTTCTTC
J: TRBJ2-1
size: NA
D: NA
V: TRBV6-6

CDR3: CASSLVGGEGHREQFF
DNA: TGTGCCAGCAGCTTAGTGGGTGGGGAGGGTCACAGGGAGCAGTTCTTC
J: TRBJ2-1
size: NA
D: TRBD2
V: TRBV7-2

CDR3: CASRSFDSTNTEAFF
DNA: TGTGCCAGCAGATCCTTCGACAGTACCAACACTGAAGCTTTCTTT
J: TRBJ1-1
size: NA
D: NA
V: TRBV28

CDR3: CASSLGPTSGETQYF
DNA: TGCGCCAGCAGCCTTGGCCCCACATCTGGGGAGACCCAGTACTTC
J: TRBJ2-5
size: NA
D: NA
V: TRBV5-1

CDR3: CASSRTAGGPLGYNEQFF
DNA: TGTGCCAGCAGCCGGACGGCGGGAGGGCCTTTGGGCTACAATGAGCAGTTCTTC
J: TRBJ2-1
size: NA
D: TRBD2
V: TRBV4-2

CDR3: CASSDELTGGLLSYGYTF
DNA: TGTGCCAGCAGTGATGAATTGACAGGGGGCCTCCTTTCCTATGGCTACACCTTC
J: TRBJ1-2
size: few
D: TRBD1
V: TRBV25-1

CDR3: CASERGRDFNEQFF
DNA: TGTGCCAGCGAAAGGGGCAGGGACTTCAATGAGCAGTTCTTC
J: TRBJ2-1
size: NA
D: NA
V: TRBV28

CDR3: CSVESRGGSHTDTQYF
DNA: TGCAGCGTTGAAAGTAGAGGGGGATCACACACAGATACGCAGTATTTT
J: TRBJ2-3
size: NA
D: NA
V: TRBV29-1

CDR3: CASRRTGKELDTQYF
DNA: TGTGCCAGCAGGAGGACAGGGAAAGAATTGGATACGCAGTATTTT
J: TRBJ2-3
size: many
D: TRBD1
V: TRBV6-1

CDR3: CASSVRQVRLAAQETQYF
DNA: TGTGCCAGCAGCGTGAGACAGGTCAGACTAGCGGCCCAAGAGACCCAGTACTTC
J: TRBJ2-5
size: many
D: TRBD2
V: TRBV11-2

CDR3: CASSQTGVGNEQFF
DNA: TGCGCCAGCAGTCAAACAGGGGTGGGCAATGAGCAGTTCTTC
J: TRBJ2-1
size: NA
D: TRBD1
V: TRBV5-1

CDR3: CASSLLRPGAYNEQFF
DNA: TGTGCCAGCAGCTTACTACGTCCTGGGGCCTACAATGAGCAGTTCTTC
J: TRBJ2-1
size: NA
D: NA
V: TRBV7-9

CDR3: CASSLAYLAGDEQYF
DNA: TGTGCCAGCAGCTTAGCCTACCTAGCGGGAGACGAGCAGTACTTC
J: TRBJ2-7
size: NA
D: TRBD2
V: TRBV11-2

CDR3: CASSLGITDTQYF
DNA: TGCGCCAGCAGCTTGGGAATCACAGATACGCAGTATTTT
J: TRBJ2-3
size: many
D: NA
V: TRBV5-1

CDR3: CSVEDPSLYGYTF
DNA: TGCAGCGTTGAAGACCCGAGCCTCTATGGCTACACCTTC
J: TRBJ1-2
size: few
D: NA
V: TRBV29-1

CDR3: CSAREYQLGRYEQYF
DNA: TGCAGTGCTAGAGAGTACCAGCTGGGCCGCTACGAGCAGTACTTC
J: TRBJ2-7
size: NA
D: NA
V: TRBV20-1

CDR3: CATSIGGSYEQYF
DNA: TGTGCCACCAGCATCGGCGGCTCCTACGAGCAGTACTTC
J: TRBJ2-7
size: NA
D: NA
V: TRBV15

CDR3: CASSYLGGNTQYF
DNA: TGTGCCAGCAGTTACCTCGGAGGAAATACGCAGTATTTT
J: TRBJ2-3
size: few
D: NA
V: TRBV6-5

CDR3: CASSSRQGSNQPQHF
DNA: TGTGCCAGCAGCTCGAGACAGGGGAGCAATCAGCCCCAGCATTTT
J: TRBJ1-5
size: few
D: TRBD1
V: TRBV7-2

CDR3: CASSRTSGPGTGELFF
DNA: TGCGCCAGCAGTCGGACTAGCGGGCCCGGCACCGGGGAGCTGTTTTTT
J: TRBJ2-2
size: NA
D: TRBD2
V: TRBV5-1

CDR3: CASTRSYEQYF
DNA: TGTGCCAGCACTAGATCCTACGAGCAGTACTTC
J: TRBJ2-7
size: many
D: NA
V: TRBV2

CDR3: CASSQDLADTQYF
DNA: TGCGCCAGCAGCCAAGACCTCGCAGATACGCAGTATTTT
J: TRBJ2-3
size: many
D: NA
V: TRBV4-3

CDR3: CASSWKTGPLYEQYF
DNA: TGTGCCAGCAGCTGGAAAACAGGGCCCCTCTACGAGCAGTACTTC
J: TRBJ2-7
size: few
D: NA
V: TRBV7-2

CDR3: CASSSLNNEQFF
DNA: TGTGCCAGCAGCTCATTAAACAATGAGCAGTTCTTC
J: TRBJ2-1
size: many
D: NA
V: TRBV7-9